These 10 T cell receptor beta chains were sequenced from one sample in a study of OX40 agonist ivuxolimab in advanced cancers. The method was immunoSEQ multiplex PCR; TCRdb's version includes in-frame clones alone and lacks a portion of them. The table has 90,000 to 100,000 clones, about four fifths seen once. Sequenced here: CD4+ or CD8+ T cells sorted from blood, sampled in a trial of the OX40 agonist ivuxolimab. Receptor source: an adult with an advanced solid tumor such as melanoma, head and neck, liver or kidney cancer.

This clone was detected once. The chain joins TRBV7-2 to TRBJ2-5; 9 nucleotides line up with TRBD2. Germline loops: CDR1 SGHTA, CDR2 FQGNSA. V was pared by 2 bases and J by 2 bases, with 12 bases of the junction left unmatched. The CDR3 spans 18 residues. CDR3 DNA sequence: TGTGCCAGCAGCTTACTCCTAGCGGGACCAACAATGCAAGAGACCCAGTACTTC. Protein: CASSLLLAGPTMQETQYF.

The genes are TRBV2 and TRBJ2-1; 7 nucleotides line up with TRBD1. The germline gives CDR1 SNHLY, CDR2 FYNNEI. This CDR3 contains 17 residues. Trimming removed 6 bases from V and 3 bases from J; junction bases left unmatched: 14. In DNA form, the CDR3 reads TGTGCCAGCAGCGCTTCTCCGGGACAGAGCTTCTACAATGAGCAGTTCTTC. This translates into CASSASPGQSFYNEQFF.

The chain recombines TRBV19 with TRBJ1-2, with 8 nucleotides matching TRBD1. The CDR3 loop spans 15 amino acids. Germline lookup yields CDR1 LNHDA and CDR2 SQIVND (reference sequence). V trimming: 4 bases; J trimming: 4 bases; junction bases outside the gene matches: 8. CDR3 loop: CASSTRQGITYGYTF. CDR3 DNA: TGTGCCAGTAGTACTCGACAGGGGATCACCTATGGCTACACCTTC.

This chain joins TRBV27 and TRBJ1-2, with TRBD1 matching 8 bases. Germline loops: CDR1 MNHEY, CDR2 SMNVEV (reference sequence). CDR3 size: 13 residues. The junction had 9 bases not matched to a gene; V was cut back by 7 bases and J by 8 bases. CDR3 sequence reads: CASTRQGSVGYTF. The CDR3 DNA reads TGTGCCAGCACCAGACAGGGGAGCGTCGGCTACACCTTC.

V and J are TRBV6-6 and TRBJ1-1; TRBD1 aligns across 7 bases. This CDR3 region has 12 residues. The germline V gene has CDR1 MNHNY and CDR2 SVGAGI (reference sequence). V shed 6 bases and J 4 bases; nucleotides not matched to a gene: 2. CDR3 loop: CASRRQGTEAFF. The CDR3 bases are TGTGCCAGCAGGCGACAGGGCACTGAAGCTTTCTTT.

The chain carries TRBV7-9 and TRBJ1-4; D gene unclear. Deletions cut 3 bases from V and 5 bases from J, with 10 bases between. This CDR3 has 14 amino acids. CDR1 is SEHNR and CDR2 is FQNEAQ in the germline V gene (reference sequence). CDR3 in amino acids: CASSFGRYNEKLFF. DNA for the CDR3: TGTGCCAGCAGCTTTGGCAGATACAATGAAAAACTGTTTTTT.

The J gene is TRBJ2-1, the V gene TRBV6-5; either TRBD1 or TRBD2 may supply D (6 bases each). Trimming removed 8 bases from V and 1 base from J, with 15 bases in between. This CDR3 is 15 amino acids long. Germline-derived CDR1 and CDR2 are MNHEY and SVGAGI. CDR3 sequence reads: CASRPEGGSYNEQFF. CDR3 nucleotides: TGTGCCAGCCGTCCTGAGGGGGGTTCCTACAATGAGCAGTTCTTC.

The J gene is TRBJ1-1, the V gene TRBV21-1. TRBV21-1 is a listed pseudogene. This CDR3 is 18 amino acids long. The CDR3 DNA reads as TGTGCCAGCAGCCATCTCCCTCACTCAGACCAGATGAACACTGAAGCTTTCTTT. Its translation is CASSHLPHSDQMNTEAFF.

This clone occurred a few times. V is TRBV21-1 and J is TRBJ2-1. TRBV21-1 is a known pseudogene. This CDR3 is 11 amino acids long. CDR3 nucleotides: TGTGCCAGCAGATTTGACAATGAGCAGTTCTTC. Its protein is CASRFDNEQFF.

V usage is TRBV7-8 and J usage is TRBJ1-2; D ambiguous. Germline V CDR1 and CDR2: SGHVS, FQNEAQ. The CDR3 loop spans 14 amino acids. Trimming stripped 4 bases from V and 7 bases from J, with 16 bases between. CDR3 sequence reads: CASSSSGGMGGYTF. CDR3 DNA sequence: TGTGCCAGCAGCTCCTCTGGAGGGATGGGTGGCTACACCTTC.